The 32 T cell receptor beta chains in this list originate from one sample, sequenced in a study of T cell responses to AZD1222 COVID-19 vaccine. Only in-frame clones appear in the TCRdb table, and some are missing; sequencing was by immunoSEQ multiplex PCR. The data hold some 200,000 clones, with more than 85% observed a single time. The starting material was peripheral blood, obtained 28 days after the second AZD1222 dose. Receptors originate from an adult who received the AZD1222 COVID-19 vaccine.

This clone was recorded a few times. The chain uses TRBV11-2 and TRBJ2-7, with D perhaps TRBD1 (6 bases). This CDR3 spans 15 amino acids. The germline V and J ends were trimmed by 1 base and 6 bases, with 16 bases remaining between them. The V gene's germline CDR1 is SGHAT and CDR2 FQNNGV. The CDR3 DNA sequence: TGTGCCAGCAGCTTAGGGCACAGGGACATAGGCGAGCAGTACTTC. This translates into CASSLGHRDIGEQYF.

In DNA form, the CDR3 reads TGCGCCAGCGAAGGCCCCAGCTCCTACGAGCAGTACTTC. Encoded protein: CASEGPSSYEQYF. V usage is TRBV10-2 and J usage is TRBJ2-7; D is ambiguous. The CDR3 is 13 amino acids. V was trimmed by 8 bases and J by 0 bases, leaving 11 bases between them. Looked up from germline, CDR1 is WSHSY and CDR2 is SAAADI.

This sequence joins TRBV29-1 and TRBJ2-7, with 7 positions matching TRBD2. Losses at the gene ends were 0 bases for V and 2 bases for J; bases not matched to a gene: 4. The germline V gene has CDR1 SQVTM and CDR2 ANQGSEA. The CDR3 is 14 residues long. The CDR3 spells CSVEDRSGAYEQYF. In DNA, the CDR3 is TGCAGCGTTGAAGATCGGAGCGGGGCCTACGAGCAGTACTTC.

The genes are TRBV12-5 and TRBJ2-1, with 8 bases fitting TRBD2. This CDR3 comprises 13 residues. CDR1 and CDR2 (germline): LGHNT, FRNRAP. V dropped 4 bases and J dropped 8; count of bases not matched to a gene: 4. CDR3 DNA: TGTGCTAGTGGTTGGGCGGGAGGTGATGAGCAGTTCTTC. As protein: CASGWAGGDEQFF.

The CDR3 loop reads CASSELGLRVKGELFF. CDR3 nucleotide sequence: TGTGCCAGCAGTGAATTAGGCTTACGGGTCAAGGGGGAGCTGTTTTTT. This chain links TRBV2 with TRBJ2-2; no firm D call. The V gene's germline CDR1 is SNHLY and CDR2 FYNNEI. With 2 bases removed from V and 8 bases from J, the gap between germline ends came to 18 bases. This CDR3 spans 16 amino acids.

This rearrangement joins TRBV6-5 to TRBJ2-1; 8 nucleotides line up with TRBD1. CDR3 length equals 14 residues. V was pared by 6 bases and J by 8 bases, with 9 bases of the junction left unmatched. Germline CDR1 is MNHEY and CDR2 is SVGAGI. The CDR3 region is CASSARGRTDEQFF. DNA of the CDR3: TGTGCCAGCAGCGCCAGGGGGCGCACAGATGAGCAGTTCTTC.

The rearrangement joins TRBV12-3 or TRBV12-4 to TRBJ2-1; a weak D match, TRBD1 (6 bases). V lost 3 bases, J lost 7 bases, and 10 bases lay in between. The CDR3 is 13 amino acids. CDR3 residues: CASSLDRRNEQFF. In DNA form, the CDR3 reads TGTGCCAGCAGTTTGGACAGACGAAATGAGCAGTTCTTC.

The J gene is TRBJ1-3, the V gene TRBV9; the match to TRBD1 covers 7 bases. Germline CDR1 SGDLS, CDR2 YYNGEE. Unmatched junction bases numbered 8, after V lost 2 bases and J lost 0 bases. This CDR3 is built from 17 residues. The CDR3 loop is CASSVTGTVDSGNTIYF. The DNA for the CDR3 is TGTGCCAGCAGCGTCACCGGGACAGTAGACTCTGGAAACACCATATATTTT.

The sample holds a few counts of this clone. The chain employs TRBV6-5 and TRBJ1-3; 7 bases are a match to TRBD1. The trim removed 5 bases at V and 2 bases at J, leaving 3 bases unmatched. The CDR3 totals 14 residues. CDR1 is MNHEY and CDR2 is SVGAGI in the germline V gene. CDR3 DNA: TGTGCCAGCAGTACAGGGGTTCCTGGAAACACCATATATTTT. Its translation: CASSTGVPGNTIYF.

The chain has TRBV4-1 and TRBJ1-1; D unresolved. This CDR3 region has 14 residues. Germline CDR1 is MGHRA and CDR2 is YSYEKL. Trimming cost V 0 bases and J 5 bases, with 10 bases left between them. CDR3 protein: CASSQEVVTTEAFF. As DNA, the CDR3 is TGCGCCAGCAGCCAAGAGGTGGTTACGACTGAAGCTTTCTTT.

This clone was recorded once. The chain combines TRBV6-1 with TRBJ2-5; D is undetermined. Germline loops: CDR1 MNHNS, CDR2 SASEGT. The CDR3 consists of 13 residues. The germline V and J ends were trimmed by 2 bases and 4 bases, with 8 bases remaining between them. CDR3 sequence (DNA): TGTGCCAGCAGTGAAACGGGCCGAGAGACCCAGTACTTC. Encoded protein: CASSETGRETQYF.

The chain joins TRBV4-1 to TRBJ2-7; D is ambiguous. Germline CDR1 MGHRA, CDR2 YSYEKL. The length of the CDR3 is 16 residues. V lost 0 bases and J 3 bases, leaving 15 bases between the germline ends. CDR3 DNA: TGCGCCAGCAGCCAAGAAAGCTCGGGCACATACTACGAGCAGTACTTC. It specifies CASSQESSGTYYEQYF.

The CDR3 loop is CATSSGDTDTQYF. In nucleotides, the CDR3 is TGTGCCACCAGCAGTGGGGACACAGATACGCAGTATTTT. The gene calls are TRBV15 and TRBJ2-3; D is unresolved. This CDR3 has 13 residues. The V end was cut by 3 bases, the J end by 2 bases, with 6 bases between. In germline, CDR1 is LNHNV, CDR2 YYDKDF (reference sequence). Full variable domain (outside the CDR3, taken from reference TRBV15 and TRBJ2-3): DAMVIQNPRYQVTQFGKPVTLSCSQTLNHNVMYWYQQKSSQAPKLLFHYYDKDFNNEADTPDNFQSRRPNTSFCFLDIRSPGLGDTAMYLCATSSGDTDTQYFGPGTRLTVL.

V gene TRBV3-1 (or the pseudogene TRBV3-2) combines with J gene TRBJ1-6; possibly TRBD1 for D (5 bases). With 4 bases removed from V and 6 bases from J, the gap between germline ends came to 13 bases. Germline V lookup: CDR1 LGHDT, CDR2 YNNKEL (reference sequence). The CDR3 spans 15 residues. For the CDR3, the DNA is TGTGCCAGCAGCCCCCGGACACTAGCTAATTCACCCCTCCACTTT. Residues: CASSPRTLANSPLHF.

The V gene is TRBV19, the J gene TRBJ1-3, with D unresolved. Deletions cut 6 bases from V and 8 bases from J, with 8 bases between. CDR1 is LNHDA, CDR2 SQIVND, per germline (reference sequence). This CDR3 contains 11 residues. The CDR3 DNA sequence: TGTGCCAGTAGCTCCCGAGACACCATATATTTT. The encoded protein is CASSSRDTIYF.

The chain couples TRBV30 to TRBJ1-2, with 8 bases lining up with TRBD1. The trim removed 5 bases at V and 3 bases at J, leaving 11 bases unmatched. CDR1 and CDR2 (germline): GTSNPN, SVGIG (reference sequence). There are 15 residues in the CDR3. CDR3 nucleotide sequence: TGTGCCTGGTCGATTTTCAGGGGGCGAGACTATGGCTACACCTTC. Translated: CAWSIFRGRDYGYTF. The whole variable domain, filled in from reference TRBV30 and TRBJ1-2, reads SQTIHQWPATLVQPVGSPLSLECTVEGTSNPNLYWYRQAAGRGLQLLFYSVGIGQISSEVPQNLSASRPQDRQFILSSKKLLLSDSGFYLCAWSIFRGRDYGYTFGSGTRLTVV.

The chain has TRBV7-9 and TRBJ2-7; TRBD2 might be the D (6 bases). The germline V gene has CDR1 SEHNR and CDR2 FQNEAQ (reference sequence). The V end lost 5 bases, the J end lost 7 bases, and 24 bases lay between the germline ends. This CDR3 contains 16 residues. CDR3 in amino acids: CASSHPEGRPSLEQYF. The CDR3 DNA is TGTGCCAGCAGCCACCCAGAGGGGAGGCCTTCTTTGGAGCAGTACTTC.

The CDR3 DNA reads TGTGCCAGCTCCCAGGGACTAGCTGGAGATACGCAGTATTTT. It specifies CASSQGLAGDTQYF. V gene TRBV3-1 (or the pseudogene TRBV3-2) combines with J gene TRBJ2-3; 9 nucleotides match TRBD2. The V segment lost 8 bases and the J segment 5 bases; nucleotides outside the gene matches: 8. The CDR3 sequence is 14 residues long. Looked up from germline, CDR1 is LGHDT and CDR2 is YNNKEL (reference sequence).

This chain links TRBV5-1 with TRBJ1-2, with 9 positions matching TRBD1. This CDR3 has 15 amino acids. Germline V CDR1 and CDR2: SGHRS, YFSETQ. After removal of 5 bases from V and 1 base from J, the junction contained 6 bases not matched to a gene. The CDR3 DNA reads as TGCGCCAGCAGATCCGGGACAGGGTTTAACTATGGCTACACCTTC. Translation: CASRSGTGFNYGYTF.

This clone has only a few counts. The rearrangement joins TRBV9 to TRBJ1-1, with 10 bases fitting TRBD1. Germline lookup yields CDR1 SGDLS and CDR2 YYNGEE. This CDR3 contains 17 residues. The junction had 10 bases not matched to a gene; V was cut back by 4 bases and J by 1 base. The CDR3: CASSPNPGTGENTEAFF. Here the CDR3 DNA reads TGTGCCAGCAGCCCTAACCCCGGGACAGGGGAGAACACTGAAGCTTTCTTT. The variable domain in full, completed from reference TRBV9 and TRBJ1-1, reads DSGVTQTPKHLITATGQRVTLRCSPRSGDLSVYWYQQSLDQGLQFLIQYYNGEERAKGNILERFSAQQFPDLHSELNLSSLELGDSALYFCASSPNPGTGENTEAFFGQGTRLTVV.

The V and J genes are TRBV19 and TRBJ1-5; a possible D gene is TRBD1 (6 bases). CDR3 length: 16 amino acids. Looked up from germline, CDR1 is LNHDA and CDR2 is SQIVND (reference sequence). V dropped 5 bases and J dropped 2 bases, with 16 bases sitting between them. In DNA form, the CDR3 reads TGTGCCAGTAGTTCCCACCGGAAGGGGGGCAATCAGCCCCAGCATTTT. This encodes CASSSHRKGGNQPQHF.

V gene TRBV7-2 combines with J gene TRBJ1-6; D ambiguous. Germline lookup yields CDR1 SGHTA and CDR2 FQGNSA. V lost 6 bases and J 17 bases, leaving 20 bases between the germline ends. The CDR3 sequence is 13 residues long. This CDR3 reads CASSLLISGSVHF. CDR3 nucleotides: TGTGCCAGCAGTCTACTTATATCAGGTTCGGTCCACTTT.

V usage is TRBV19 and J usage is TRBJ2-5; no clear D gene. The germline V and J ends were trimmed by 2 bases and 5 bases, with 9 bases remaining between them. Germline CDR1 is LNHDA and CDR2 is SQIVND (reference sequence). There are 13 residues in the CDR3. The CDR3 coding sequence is TGTGCCAGTAGTATAATGCCGATGGAGACCCAGTACTTC. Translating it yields CASSIMPMETQYF. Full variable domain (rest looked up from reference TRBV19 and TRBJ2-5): DGGITQSPKYLFRKEGQNVTLSCEQNLNHDAMYWYRQDPGQGLRLIYYSQIVNDFQKGDIAEGYSVSREKKESFPLTVTSAQKNPTAFYLCASSIMPMETQYFGPGTRLLVL.

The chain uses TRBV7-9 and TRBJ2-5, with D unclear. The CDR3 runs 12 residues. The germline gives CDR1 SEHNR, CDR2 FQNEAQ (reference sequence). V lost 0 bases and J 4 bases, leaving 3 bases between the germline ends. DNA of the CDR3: TGTGCCAGCAGCTTAGCGGCAGAGACCCAGTACTTC. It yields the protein CASSLAAETQYF.

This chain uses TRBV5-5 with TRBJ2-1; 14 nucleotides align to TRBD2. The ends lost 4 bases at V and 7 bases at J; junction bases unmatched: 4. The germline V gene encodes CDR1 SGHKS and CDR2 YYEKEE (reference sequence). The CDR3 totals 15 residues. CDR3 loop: CASSPGTSGSNEQFF. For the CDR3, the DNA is TGTGCCAGCAGCCCCGGGACTAGCGGGAGTAATGAGCAGTTCTTC. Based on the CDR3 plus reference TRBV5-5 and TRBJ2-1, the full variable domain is DAGVTQSPTHLIKTRGQQVTLRCSPISGHKSVSWYQQVLGQGPQFIFQYYEKEERGRGNFPDRFSARQFPNYSSELNVNALLLGDSALYLCASSPGTSGSNEQFFGPGTRLTVL.

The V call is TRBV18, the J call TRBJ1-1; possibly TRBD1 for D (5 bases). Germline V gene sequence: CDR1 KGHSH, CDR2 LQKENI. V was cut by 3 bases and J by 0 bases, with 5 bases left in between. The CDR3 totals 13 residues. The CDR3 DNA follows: TGTGCCAGCTCACCGACAGTGAACACTGAAGCTTTCTTT. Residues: CASSPTVNTEAFF.

The CDR3 DNA reads as TGCGCCAGCAGTCAGAGGGGACAGGGGGATCAGCCCCAGCATTTT. It codes for CASSQRGQGDQPQHF. The chain recombines TRBV23-1 with TRBJ1-5, with 11 positions matching TRBD1. TRBV23-1 is flagged as an ORF with uncertain function. The CDR3 loop spans 15 amino acids. Trimming cost V 3 bases and J 5 bases; bases outside gene matches: 3.

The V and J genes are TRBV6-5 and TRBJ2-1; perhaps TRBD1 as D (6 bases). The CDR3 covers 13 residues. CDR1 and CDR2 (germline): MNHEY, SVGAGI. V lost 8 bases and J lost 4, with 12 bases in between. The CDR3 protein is CASARGTYNEQFF. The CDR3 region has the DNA TGTGCCAGCGCGAGGGGGACATACAATGAGCAGTTCTTC.

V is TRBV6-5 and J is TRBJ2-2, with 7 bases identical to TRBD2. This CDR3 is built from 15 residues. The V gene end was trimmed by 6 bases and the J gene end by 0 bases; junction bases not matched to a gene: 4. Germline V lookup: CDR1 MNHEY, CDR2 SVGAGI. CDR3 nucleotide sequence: TGTGCCAGCAGCCCCGGGGGGACGAACACCGGGGAGCTGTTTTTT. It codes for CASSPGGTNTGELFF.

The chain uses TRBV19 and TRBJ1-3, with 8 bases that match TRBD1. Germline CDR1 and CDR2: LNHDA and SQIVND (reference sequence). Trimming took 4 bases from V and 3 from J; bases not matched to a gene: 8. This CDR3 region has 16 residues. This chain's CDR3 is CASSTGTGGSGNTIYF. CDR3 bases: TGTGCCAGTAGTACCGGCACAGGGGGGAGTGGAAACACCATATATTTT.

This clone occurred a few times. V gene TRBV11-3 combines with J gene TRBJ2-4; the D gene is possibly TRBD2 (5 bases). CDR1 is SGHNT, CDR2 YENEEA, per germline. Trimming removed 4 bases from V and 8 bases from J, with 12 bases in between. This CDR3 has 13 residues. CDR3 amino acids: CASSSGLGDIQYF. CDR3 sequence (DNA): TGTGCCAGCAGCTCGGGCCTCGGGGACATTCAGTACTTC.

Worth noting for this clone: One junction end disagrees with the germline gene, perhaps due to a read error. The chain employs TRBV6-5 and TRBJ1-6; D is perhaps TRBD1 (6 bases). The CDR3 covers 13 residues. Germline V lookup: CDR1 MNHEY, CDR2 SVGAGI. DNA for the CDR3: TGTGCCAGCAACCAGGGGAATAAATCACCCCTCCACTTT. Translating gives CASNQGNKSPLHF.